What follows are 14 T cell receptor beta chains derived from one specimen sequenced in a study of CD8 T cells in ankylosing spondylitis. For these TCRs, the target antigens are not known. Study-wide findings and caveats: Ankylosing spondylitis blood appeared to be characterized by a TCR beta motif of eight highly homologous variants.

TCRdb called the 5' RACE reads again in MiXCR, with one record for every CDR3 protein. The repertoire holds over 450,000 distinct CDR3 sequences, with approximately 12% as singletons. Sequencing was performed on blood, either unsorted or a sorted T cell fraction (not recorded which). Every receptor here comes from a male donor with ankylosing spondylitis.

The chain joins TRBV12-5 to TRBJ2-1; weak D call: TRBD1 (6 bases). CDR1 and CDR2 (germline): LGHNT, FRNRAP. V gave up 7 bases and J gave up 4 bases, with 11 bases separating them. The CDR3 loop spans 13 amino acids. The CDR3 loop is CASEVDRYNEQFF. CDR3 DNA sequence: TGTGCTAGTGAAGTAGACAGGTACAATGAGCAGTTCTTC.

This clonotype was counted a few times. CDR3: CASRSGAGWETQYF. CDR3 sequence (DNA): TGTGCCAGCAGAAGCGGGGCAGGGTGGGAGACCCAGTACTTC. The V call is TRBV27, the J call TRBJ2-5; 7 positions agree with TRBD2. Germline assignment: CDR1 MNHEY and CDR2 SMNVEV (reference sequence). V trimming: 6 bases; J trimming: 5 bases; junction bases outside the gene matches: 9. The CDR3 has 14 amino acids.

A few counts support this clonotype. The J gene is TRBJ2-7, the V gene TRBV6-1, with D tentatively TRBD2 (5 bases). Germline CDR1 reads MNHNS; CDR2 reads SASEGT. This CDR3 contains 15 residues. The germline V and J ends were trimmed by 7 bases and 3 bases, with 19 bases remaining between them. CDR3 in amino acids: CASKASRSAVYEQYV. The CDR3 region has the DNA TGTGCCAGCAAGGCCTCCCGGTCAGCGGTCTACGAGCAGTACGTC.

This clonotype was observed a handful of times. The V call is TRBV20-1, the J call TRBJ2-3; TRBD2 matches 14 bases. The CDR3 loop spans 19 amino acids. Germline loops: CDR1 DFQATT, CDR2 SNEGSKA (reference sequence). Trimming removed 0 bases from V and 4 bases from J; junction bases left unmatched: 12. The CDR3 nucleotides read TGCAGTGCTAGAGACCGACTAGCGGGAGGGCCCACCGTCGCAGATACGCAGTATTTT. Amino acid sequence: CSARDRLAGGPTVADTQYF.

This chain connects TRBV19 to TRBJ2-2; D might be TRBD1 (5 bases). Looked up from germline, CDR1 is LNHDA and CDR2 is SQIVND (reference sequence). Deletions cut 6 bases from V and 1 base from J, with 12 bases between. The length of the CDR3 is 15 residues. CDR3: CASRLGHLNTGELFF. CDR3 coding DNA: TGTGCCAGTAGACTTGGACACCTGAACACCGGGGAGCTGTTTTTT.

This clonotype was seen only a few times. The chain is built from TRBV12-3 or TRBV12-4 and TRBJ1-1; D is unclear. Between the trimmed V and J ends, which lost 6 bases and 4 bases, there was a span of 12 bases. The CDR3 contains 13 residues. CDR3 in amino acids: CASRISDGTEAFF. The CDR3 nucleotides are TGTGCCAGCAGGATATCAGACGGCACTGAAGCTTTCTTT.

This clonotype turned up a few times. V and J are TRBV15 and TRBJ2-5; D may match TRBD1 or TRBD2 (5 bases each). The CDR3 is made up of 14 amino acids. Trimming took off 1 base at V and 5 bases at J, with 11 bases between the two ends. The germline V gene has CDR1 LNHNV and CDR2 YYDKDF (reference sequence). This chain's CDR3 is CATSRGGGLETQYF. The CDR3 DNA sequence: TGTGCCACCAGCAGAGGTGGGGGATTGGAGACCCAGTACTTC. The full variable domain, with the rest looked up from reference TRBV15 and TRBJ2-5, is DAMVIQNPRYQVTQFGKPVTLSCSQTLNHNVMYWYQQKSSQAPKLLFHYYDKDFNNEADTPDNFQSRRPNTSFCFLDIRSPGLGDTAMYLCATSRGGGLETQYFGPGTRLLVL.

This clonotype appeared a few times. The chain links TRBV19 to TRBJ2-5, with 9 nucleotides matching TRBD2. CDR3 length: 12 residues. Germline loops: CDR1 LNHDA, CDR2 SQIVND (reference sequence). J gave up 5 bases and V 10 bases, and 5 bases lay outside the gene matches. The CDR3 DNA reads TGTGCCACCTCACTAGCGGGCGAGACCCAGTACTTC. Protein sequence: CATSLAGETQYF.

This clonotype has only a few counts. The DNA for the CDR3 is TGCAGCGTTCGGACAGCAACATTGGGTGGCTACACCTTC. It yields the protein CSVRTATLGGYTF. V and J are TRBV29-1 and TRBJ1-2; a possible D gene is TRBD1 (6 bases). With 5 bases removed from V and 7 bases from J, the gap between germline ends came to 17 bases. This CDR3 is 13 amino acids long. The V gene's germline CDR1 is SQVTM and CDR2 ANQGSEA.

Concerning this clonotype itself: A much larger clone sits a single nucleotide away, making a read error possible. The chain joins TRBV5-1 to TRBJ1-4; D is unclear. The CDR3 covers 15 residues. Germline V gene sequence: CDR1 SGHRS, CDR2 YFSETQ. The CDR3 reads CATRPQEGSNEKLIF. In DNA, the CDR3 is TGCGCCACCCGGCCGCAGGAGGGCTCTAATGAAAAACTGATTTTT.

This clonotype came up many times. The chain employs TRBV5-1 and TRBJ2-7, with a possible D match to TRBD2 (5 bases). Germline assignment: CDR1 SGHRS and CDR2 YFSETQ. V was clipped by 8 bases and J by 3 bases, with 21 bases between them. The CDR3 is 15 residues long. For the CDR3, the DNA is TGCGCCAGAGGAGAAGAGCGGTTAACCGACTACGAGCAGTACTTC. Its translation is CARGEERLTDYEQYF.

This clonotype has only a few counts. The chain combines TRBV7-9 with TRBJ2-1; D is undetermined. CDR3 length: 15 residues. Germline-derived CDR1 and CDR2 are SEHNR and FQNEAQ (reference sequence). Trimming stripped 5 bases from V and 0 bases from J, with 11 bases between. CDR3 region: CASSPSTSSYNEQFF. The CDR3 DNA follows: TGTGCCAGCAGCCCCTCCACGAGCTCCTACAATGAGCAGTTCTTC.

The chain employs TRBV7-8 and TRBJ2-3; 7 bases align to TRBD1. Germline CDR1 SGHVS, CDR2 FQNEAQ. The CDR3 has 15 residues. Trimming cost V 5 bases and J 2 bases; bases outside gene matches: 7. The CDR3 DNA sequence: TGTGCCAGCAGCACAAGGGGGCGCGTCACAGATACGCAGTATTTT. Its protein product is CASSTRGRVTDTQYF.

This clonotype was observed at least ten times. The chain employs TRBV11-2 and TRBJ2-7; 9 bases align to TRBD1. Germline-derived CDR1 and CDR2 are SGHAT and FQNNGV. The CDR3 extends over 12 amino acids. J was trimmed by 5 bases and V by 4 bases; bases with no gene match: 0. This CDR3 is CASSWTGDEQYF. CDR3 nucleotide sequence: TGTGCCAGCAGCTGGACAGGGGACGAGCAGTACTTC. Complete variable domain (other parts from reference TRBV11-2 and TRBJ2-7): EAGVAQSPRYKIIEKRQSVAFWCNPISGHATLYWYQQILGQGPKLLIQFQNNGVVDDSQLPKDRFSAERLKGVDSTLKIQPAKLEDSAVYLCASSWTGDEQYFGPGTRLTVT.